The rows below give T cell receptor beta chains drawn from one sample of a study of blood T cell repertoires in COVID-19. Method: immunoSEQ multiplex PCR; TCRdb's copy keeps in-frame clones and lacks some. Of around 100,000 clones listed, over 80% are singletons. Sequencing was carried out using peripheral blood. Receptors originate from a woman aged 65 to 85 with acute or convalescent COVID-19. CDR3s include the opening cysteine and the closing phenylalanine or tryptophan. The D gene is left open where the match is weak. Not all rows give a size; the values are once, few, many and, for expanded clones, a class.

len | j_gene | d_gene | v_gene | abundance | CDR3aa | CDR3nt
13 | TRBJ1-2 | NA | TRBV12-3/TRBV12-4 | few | CASSRDSRYGYTF | TGTGCCAGCAGCCGTGACAGTCGTTATGGCTACACCTTC
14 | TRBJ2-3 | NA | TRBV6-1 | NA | CASSEINRSGTQYF | TGTGCCAGCAGTGAAATAAACCGGTCAGGTACGCAGTATTTT
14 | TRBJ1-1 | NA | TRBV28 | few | CASKGEQTNTEAFF | TGTGCCAGCAAGGGGGAACAGACGAACACTGAAGCTTTCTTT
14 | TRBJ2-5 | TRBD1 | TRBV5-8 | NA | CASSARQGVETQYF | TGTGCCAGCAGCGCACGACAGGGGGTGGAGACCCAGTACTTC
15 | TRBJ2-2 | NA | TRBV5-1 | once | CASSLVGANTGELFF | TGCGCCAGCAGCTTGGTCGGAGCGAACACCGGGGAGCTGTTTTTT
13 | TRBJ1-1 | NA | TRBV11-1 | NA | CASSLRVDTEAFF | TGTGCCAGCAGCCTCAGGGTGGACACTGAAGCTTTCTTT
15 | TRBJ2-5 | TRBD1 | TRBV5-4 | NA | CASSFSTGIGETQYF | TGTGCCAGCAGCTTCTCGACAGGGATTGGAGAGACCCAGTACTTC
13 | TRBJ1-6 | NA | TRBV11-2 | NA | CASSLETRSPLHF | TGTGCCAGCAGCTTAGAGACGAGGTCACCCCTCCACTTT
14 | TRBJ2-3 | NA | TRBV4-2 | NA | CASSQRLSADTQYF | TGTGCCAGCAGCCAAAGACTTTCCGCAGATACGCAGTATTTT
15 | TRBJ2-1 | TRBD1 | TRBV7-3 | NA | CASSADRGTYNEQFF | TGTGCCAGCAGTGCGGACAGGGGAACTTACAATGAGCAGTTCTTC
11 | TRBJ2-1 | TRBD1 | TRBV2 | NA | CASSQGDEQFF | TGTGCCAGCAGCCAGGGGGATGAGCAGTTCTTC
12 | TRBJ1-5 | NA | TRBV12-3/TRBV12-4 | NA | CASSWLGGAQHF | TGTGCCAGCAGCTGGTTAGGGGGAGCCCAGCATTTT
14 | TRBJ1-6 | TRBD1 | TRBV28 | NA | CASRTGVQNSPLHF | TGTGCCAGCAGAACAGGGGTCCAGAATTCACCCCTCCACTTT
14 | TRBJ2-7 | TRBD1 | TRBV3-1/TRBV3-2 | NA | CASSLTGTGYEQYF | TGTGCCAGCAGCCTAACCGGGACAGGGTACGAGCAGTACTTC
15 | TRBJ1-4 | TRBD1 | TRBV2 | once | CASRARRQGGEKLFF | TGTGCCAGCAGAGCCCGCCGACAGGGGGGTGAAAAACTGTTTTTT
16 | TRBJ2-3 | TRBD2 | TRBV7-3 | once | CASSLMASGSTDTQYF | TGTGCCAGCAGCTTGATGGCTAGCGGGAGCACAGATACGCAGTATTTT
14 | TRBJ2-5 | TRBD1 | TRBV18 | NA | CASSQDRGRETQYF | TGTGCCAGCTCACAAGACAGGGGTCGGGAGACCCAGTACTTC
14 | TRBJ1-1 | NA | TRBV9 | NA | CASSVNEGRAGAFF | TGTGCCAGCAGCGTAAACGAAGGGAGGGCCGGTGCTTTCTTT
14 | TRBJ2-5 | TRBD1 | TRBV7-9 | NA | CASSPGQGSETQYF | TGTGCCAGCAGCCCAGGACAGGGCTCGGAGACCCAGTACTTC
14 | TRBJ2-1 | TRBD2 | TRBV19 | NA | CASSRLAGGGEQFF | TGTGCCAGTAGTCGACTAGCGGGAGGAGGGGAGCAGTTCTTC
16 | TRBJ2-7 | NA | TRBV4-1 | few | CASSQDPLGFAYEQYF | TGCGCCAGCAGCCAAGATCCCTTGGGCTTTGCCTACGAGCAGTACTTC
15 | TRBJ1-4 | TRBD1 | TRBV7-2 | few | CASSFSGTGEEKLFF | TGTGCCAGCAGCTTTTCCGGGACAGGGGAAGAAAAACTGTTTTTT
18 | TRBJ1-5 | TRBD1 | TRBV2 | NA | CASSDKGAKSYSNQPQHF | TGTGCCAGCAGTGATAAGGGGGCGAAGTCATATAGCAATCAGCCCCAGCATTTT
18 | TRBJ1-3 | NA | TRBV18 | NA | CASSRQEKDSYSGNTIYF | TGTGCCAGCTCACGTCAGGAAAAGGACAGCTACTCTGGAAACACCATATATTTT
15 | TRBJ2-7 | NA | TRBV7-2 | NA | CASSLATGSSYEQYF | TGTGCCAGCAGCTTAGCTACGGGGAGCTCCTACGAGCAGTACTTC
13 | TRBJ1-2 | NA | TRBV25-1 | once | CASSRSIYNGYTF | TGTGCCAGCAGTCGGAGCATCTATAATGGCTACACCTTC
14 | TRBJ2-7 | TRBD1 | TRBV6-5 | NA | CASSYRGQGYEQYF | TGTGCCAGCAGTTACAGGGGACAGGGCTACGAGCAGTACTTC
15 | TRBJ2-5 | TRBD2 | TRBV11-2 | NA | CASSLDAGVPETQYF | TGTGCCAGCAGCTTAGATGCGGGGGTTCCAGAGACCCAGTACTTC
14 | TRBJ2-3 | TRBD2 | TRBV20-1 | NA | CSASLGSGTSWQYF | TGCAGTGCTAGTCTTGGTAGCGGGACCTCTTGGCAGTATTTT